The TCR beta chain under discussion was sequenced for a study of human T cells and chemical hapten exposure. Trimming removed 7 bases from V and 4 bases from J, with 10 bases in between. The CDR3 spans 13 residues. Per the germline V gene, CDR1 is SNHLY and CDR2 is FYNNEI. TCRdb reanalysed the RACE reads using MiXCR and keeps one entry per CDR3 protein. Altogether more than 100,000 distinct CDR3 sequences are present, about 11% being singletons, with the ten largest covering under 2.5%. Time point given: patch test 3, about 24 weeks after DPC sensitization. The treatment denotes: therapeutic diphenylcyclopropenone sensitization with weekly scalp DPC.

Here the sequenced sample was whole blood, taken in connection with sensitization to the hapten diphenylcyclopropenone (DPC). The chain couples TRBV2 to TRBJ2-2; either TRBD1 or TRBD2 may supply D (5 bases each). This clonotype originated in a woman aged 45 to 65 with alopecia areata. Some clones in this sample may be carry-over from other donors' samples. CDR3 sequence: CASTRAGTGELFF. The CDR3 DNA reads TGTGCCAGCACCAGGGCGGGCACCGGGGAGCTGTTTTTT.